Described below is a single T cell receptor (beta chain) sequence and its context. The data were taken from a study of cytomegalovirus exposure and HLA in healthy donors. The CDR3 covers 15 residues. CDR1 is MNHEY, CDR2 SVGAGI, per germline. With 2 bases clipped from V and 6 bases from J, the junction kept 4 bases outside the gene matches. PCR employed 60 Vbeta and 13 Jbeta primers. This table comes from immunoSEQ multiplex PCR, and its TCRdb copy is limited to in-frame clones, with some not included. Of around 180,000 clones listed, 84% were seen once; the top ten hold about 0.25%. This chain uses TRBV6-5 with TRBJ1-6, with 7 bases that match TRBD1. The source material was PBMCs. This sequence originates from a boy aged 5-17 years in good health and CMV-seronegative. Written as DNA, the CDR3 is TGTGCCAGCAGTTACACGACAGGGTCTAATTCACCCCTCCACTTT. It yields the protein CASSYTTGSNSPLHF.